The 7 T cell receptor beta chains given below trace back to one sample, sequenced in a study of cytomegalovirus exposure and HLA in healthy donors. Vbeta (60) and Jbeta (13) primers were used in the PCR. The repertoire was sequenced with immunoSEQ multiplex PCR; TCRdb's copy has only in-frame clones and lacks some. The data show under 250,000 clones, around 81% seen once. The sample was PBMCs. The receptors originated from a man aged 25 to 40 in good health and CMV-seronegative.

The V call is TRBV7-2, the J call TRBJ2-3, with D possibly TRBD2 on 6 matching bases. The CDR3 totals 14 residues. CDR1 is SGHTA and CDR2 is FQGNSA in the germline V gene. V was cut by 5 bases and J by 6 bases, with 15 bases left in between. The CDR3 loop reads CASSAWGGADTQYF. CDR3 DNA: TGTGCCAGCAGCGCCTGGGGAGGTGCCGATACGCAGTATTTT.

This chain uses TRBV5-4 with TRBJ2-7; D may be TRBD1 (7 bases). The CDR3 extends over 14 amino acids. The V end was cut by 4 bases, the J end by 3 bases, with 14 bases between. CDR1 SGHNT and CDR2 YYREEE come from the germline V gene (reference sequence). In nucleotides, the CDR3 is TGTGCCAGCAGCCTGGCGGGGACAGTCTACGAGCAGTACTTC. Residues: CASSLAGTVYEQYF.

V gene TRBV28 combines with J gene TRBJ2-7, with D possibly matching TRBD1 (6 bases). Trimming took off 10 bases at V and 3 bases at J, with 19 bases between the two ends. Germline V gives CDR1 MDHEN, CDR2 SYDVKM. There are 14 residues in the CDR3. CDR3 nucleotides: TGTGCCACCGAGACCGGGACACTCGACTACGAGCAGTACTTC. This sequence encodes CATETGTLDYEQYF. Full variable domain (missing parts from reference TRBV28 and TRBJ2-7): DVKVTQSSRYLVKRTGEKVFLECVQDMDHENMFWYRQDPGLGLRLIYFSYDVKMKEKGDIPEGYSVSREKKERFSLILESASTNQTSMYLCATETGTLDYEQYFGPGTRLTVT.

In this sample, this clone turned up a few times. The chain uses TRBV4-1 and TRBJ1-6, with D possibly being TRBD1 (5 bases). Trimming took off 4 bases at V and 9 bases at J, with 19 bases between the two ends. The V gene's germline CDR1 is MGHRA and CDR2 YSYEKL. The CDR3 has 16 amino acids. The CDR3 region has the DNA TGCGCCAGCAGCCCAGAGAAGCAGGGCTATTCTTCACCCCTCCACTTT. This sequence encodes CASSPEKQGYSSPLHF.

The rearrangement uses TRBV7-2 and TRBJ2-7, with 12 bases lining up with TRBD2. CDR1 is SGHTA, CDR2 FQGNSA, per germline. Trimming removed 5 bases from V and 5 bases from J; junction bases left unmatched: 7. The CDR3 length is 15 residues. The CDR3 sequence: CASSLRLAGAHEQYF. CDR3 nucleotide sequence: TGTGCCAGCAGCCTCCGACTAGCGGGAGCGCACGAGCAGTACTTC. Together with reference TRBV7-2 and TRBJ2-7, the CDR3 gives the full variable domain: GAGVSQSPSNKVTEKGKDVELRCDPISGHTALYWYRQSLGQGLEFLIYFQGNSAPDKSGLPSDRFSAERTGGSVSTLTIQRTQQEDSAVYLCASSLRLAGAHEQYFGPGTRLTVT.

The J gene is TRBJ2-1, the V gene TRBV9; TRBD2 agrees at 10 bases. Trimming took 1 base from V and 5 from J; bases not matched to a gene: 21. The germline V gene encodes CDR1 SGDLS and CDR2 YYNGEE. The CDR3 totals 21 residues. CDR3 DNA: TGTGCCAGCAGCGTATGTGCGGCTAGCGGGAGTCTCCCCCTTTTCGACAATGAGCAGTTCTTC. It translates to CASSVCAASGSLPLFDNEQFF.

The chain employs TRBV5-1 and TRBJ2-5; TRBD2 matches at 12 bases. V lost 2 bases, J lost 5 bases, and 10 bases stayed unmatched. The CDR3 totals 17 residues. The germline CDR1 and CDR2 sequences are SGHRS and YFSETQ. CDR3 sequence (DNA): TGCGCCAGCAGCTTCCTGTCTAGCGGGAGGGCCCAGGAGACCCAGTACTTC. This codes for CASSFLSSGRAQETQYF.